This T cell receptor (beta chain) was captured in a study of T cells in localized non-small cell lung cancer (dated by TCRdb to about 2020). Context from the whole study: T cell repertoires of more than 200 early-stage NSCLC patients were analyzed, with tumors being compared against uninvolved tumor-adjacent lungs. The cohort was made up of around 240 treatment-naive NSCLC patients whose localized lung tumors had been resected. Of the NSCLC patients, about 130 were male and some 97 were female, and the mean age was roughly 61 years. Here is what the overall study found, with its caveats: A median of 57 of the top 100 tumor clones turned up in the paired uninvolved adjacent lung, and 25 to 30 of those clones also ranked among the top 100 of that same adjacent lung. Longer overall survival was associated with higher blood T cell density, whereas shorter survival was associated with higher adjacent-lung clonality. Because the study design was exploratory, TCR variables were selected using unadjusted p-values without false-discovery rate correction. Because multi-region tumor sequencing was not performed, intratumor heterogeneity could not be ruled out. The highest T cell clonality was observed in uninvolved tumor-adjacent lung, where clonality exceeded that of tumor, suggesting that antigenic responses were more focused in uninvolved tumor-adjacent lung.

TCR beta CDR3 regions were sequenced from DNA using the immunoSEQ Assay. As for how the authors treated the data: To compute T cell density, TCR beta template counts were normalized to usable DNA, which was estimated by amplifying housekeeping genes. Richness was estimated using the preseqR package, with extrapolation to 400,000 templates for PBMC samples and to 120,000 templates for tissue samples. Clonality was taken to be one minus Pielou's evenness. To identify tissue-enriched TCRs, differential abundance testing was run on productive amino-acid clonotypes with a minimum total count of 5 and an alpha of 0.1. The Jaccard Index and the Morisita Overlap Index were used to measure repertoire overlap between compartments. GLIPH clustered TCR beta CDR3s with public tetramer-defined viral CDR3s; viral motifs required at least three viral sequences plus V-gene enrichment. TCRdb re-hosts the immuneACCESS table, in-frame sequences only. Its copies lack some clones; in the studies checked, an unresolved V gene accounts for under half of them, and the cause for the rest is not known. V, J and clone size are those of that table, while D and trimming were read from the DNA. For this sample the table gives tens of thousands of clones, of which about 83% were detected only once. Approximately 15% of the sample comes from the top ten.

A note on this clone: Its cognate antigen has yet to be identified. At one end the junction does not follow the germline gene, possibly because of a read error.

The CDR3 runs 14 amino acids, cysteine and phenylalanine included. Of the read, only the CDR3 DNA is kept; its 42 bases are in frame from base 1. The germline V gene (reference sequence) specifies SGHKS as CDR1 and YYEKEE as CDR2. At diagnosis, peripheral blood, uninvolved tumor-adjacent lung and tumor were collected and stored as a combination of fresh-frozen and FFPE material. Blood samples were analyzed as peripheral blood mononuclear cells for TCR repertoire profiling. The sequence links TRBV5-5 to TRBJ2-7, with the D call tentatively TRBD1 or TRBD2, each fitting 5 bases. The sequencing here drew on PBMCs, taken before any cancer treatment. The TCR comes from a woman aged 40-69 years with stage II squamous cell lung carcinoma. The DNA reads TGTGCCAGCAGCCCGAACGATGACAGCGGCCCTAGGCACTTC. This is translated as CASSPNDDSGPRHF.